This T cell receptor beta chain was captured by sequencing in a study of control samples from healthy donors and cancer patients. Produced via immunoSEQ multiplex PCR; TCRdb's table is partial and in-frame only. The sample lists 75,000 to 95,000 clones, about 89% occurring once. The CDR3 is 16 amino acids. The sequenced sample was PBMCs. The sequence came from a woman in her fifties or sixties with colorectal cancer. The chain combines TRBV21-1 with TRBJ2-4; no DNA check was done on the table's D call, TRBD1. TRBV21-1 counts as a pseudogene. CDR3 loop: CASSKGGQLAKNIQYF. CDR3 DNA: TGTGCCAGCAGCAAGGGGGGACAGTTAGCCAAAAACATTCAGTACTTC.